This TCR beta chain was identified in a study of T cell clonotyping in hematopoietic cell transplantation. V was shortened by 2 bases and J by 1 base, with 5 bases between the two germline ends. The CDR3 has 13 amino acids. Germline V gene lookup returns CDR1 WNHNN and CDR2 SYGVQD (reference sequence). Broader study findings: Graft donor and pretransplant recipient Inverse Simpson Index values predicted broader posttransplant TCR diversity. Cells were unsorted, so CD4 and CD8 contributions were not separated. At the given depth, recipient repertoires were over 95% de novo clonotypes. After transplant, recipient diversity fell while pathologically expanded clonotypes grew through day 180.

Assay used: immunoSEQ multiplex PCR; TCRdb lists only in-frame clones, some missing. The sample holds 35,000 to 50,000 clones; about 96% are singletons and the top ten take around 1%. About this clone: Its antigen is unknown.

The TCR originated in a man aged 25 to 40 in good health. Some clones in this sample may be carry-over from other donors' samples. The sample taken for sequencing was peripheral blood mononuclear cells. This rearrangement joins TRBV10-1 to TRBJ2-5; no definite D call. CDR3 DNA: TGCGCCAGCAGTGAGACACCCCAAGAGACCCAGTACTTC. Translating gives CASSETPQETQYF.